The 3 T cell receptor beta chains reported below all come from one sample, sequenced in a study of blood T cell repertoires in COVID-19. Assay used: immunoSEQ multiplex PCR; TCRdb lists only in-frame clones, some missing. Of some 66,000 clones listed, roughly 82% are singletons. What was sequenced was peripheral blood. The receptors here all came from a man aged 55 to 70 with acute or convalescent COVID-19.

The chain has TRBV27 and TRBJ2-2; D might be TRBD1 (6 bases). Germline CDR1 reads MNHEY; CDR2 reads SMNVEV (reference sequence). This CDR3 is 16 amino acids long. Between the trimmed V and J ends, which lost 6 bases and 1 base, there was a span of 15 bases. CDR3 DNA sequence: TGTGCCAGCAGGCCTAACAGGGCGGGGAACACCGGGGAGCTGTTTTTT. Its protein product is CASRPNRAGNTGELFF.

The rearrangement uses TRBV9 and TRBJ2-1; 11 nucleotides agree with TRBD2. The CDR3 runs 16 residues. From germline, CDR1 is SGDLS and CDR2 YYNGEE. Trimming took 4 bases from V and 7 from J; bases not matched to a gene: 10. This CDR3 is CASSPDLAGGWNEQFF. The CDR3 nucleotides read TGTGCCAGCAGCCCAGACTTAGCGGGGGGGTGGAATGAGCAGTTCTTC.

The gene calls are TRBV19 and TRBJ2-5; tentative D call: TRBD2 (6 bases). The CDR3 runs 13 residues. In germline, CDR1 is LNHDA, CDR2 SQIVND (reference sequence). The germline V and J ends were trimmed by 9 bases and 9 bases, with 20 bases remaining between them. The CDR3 protein is CASQQSGRGAQYF. As DNA, the CDR3 is TGTGCCAGCCAACAGAGTGGGCGCGGGGCCCAGTACTTC.